The sequence of this T cell receptor beta chain was determined in a study of cytomegalovirus exposure and HLA in healthy donors. Study-level points and caveats: Being indistinguishable, some V segments were excluded, TRBV6-2 and TRBV6-3 among them. Researchers counted over 150 TCR beta chains as cytomegalovirus-associated. A later analysis appeared to link common viral pathogens to several of the most significant clusters.

The count of this clone is one. The antigen is not known. Vbeta (60) and Jbeta (13) primers were used in the PCR. Study processing details: Approximately 11 million of the about 80 million unique TCR beta chains counted in a later analysis were shared. Only in-frame clones appear in the TCRdb table, and some are missing; sequencing was by immunoSEQ multiplex PCR. That table gives V, J and clone size, and the DNA gave D and trimming. This sample has roughly 90,000 clones, with around 79% found just once. Germline loops: CDR1 MDHEN, CDR2 SYDVKM. The CDR3 has 15 amino acids. The V end lost 7 bases, the J end lost 0 bases, and 13 bases lay between the germline ends.

Sequenced sample: PBMCs. The rearrangement uses TRBV28 and TRBJ1-5; TRBD1 is a possible D gene (5 bases). This receptor was taken from a woman aged 40 to 49 in good health and CMV-seropositive. The CDR3 coding sequence is TGTGCCAGCAACGTAAGGGGTTATAGCAATCAGCCCCAGCATTTT. The encoded protein is CASNVRGYSNQPQHF. The variable domain in full, completed from reference TRBV28 and TRBJ1-5, reads DVKVTQSSRYLVKRTGEKVFLECVQDMDHENMFWYRQDPGLGLRLIYFSYDVKMKEKGDIPEGYSVSREKKERFSLILESASTNQTSMYLCASNVRGYSNQPQHFGDGTRLSIL.